This entry lists 9 T cell receptor beta chains sequenced from one sample in a study of shared clonotypes between healthy human individuals. Positive CCR7 selection of CD45RO-negative cells yielded the naive CD8 cells, and terminally differentiated effector memory CD45RA+ cells were excluded. Clones were read by immunoSEQ multiplex PCR, and TCRdb kept only the in-frame ones, dropping some. Of about 2 million clones detected, approximately 95% appear once; the ten largest clones hold about 1.1%. Source material: naive CD8+ T cells sorted from blood. The receptors originated from a man aged 18 to 29 in good health.

The genes are TRBV4-1 and TRBJ1-2; D unresolved. The V gene's germline CDR1 is MGHRA and CDR2 YSYEKL. V lost 4 bases, J lost 4 bases, and 16 bases lay in between. The CDR3 runs 15 residues. CDR3 sequence (DNA): TGCGCCAGCAGCCCCCGGGTGCCTCCAGCCTATGGCTACACCTTC. It is translated as CASSPRVPPAYGYTF.

CDR3 sequence (DNA): TGCAGCGTCGCGGGGGACCAAGAGACCCAGTACTTC. Protein product: CSVAGDQETQYF. The chain couples TRBV29-1 to TRBJ2-5; 7 bases are shared with TRBD2. Trimming removed 6 bases from V and 0 bases from J; junction bases left unmatched: 1. The CDR3 consists of 12 residues. CDR1 is SQVTM, CDR2 ANQGSEA, per germline.

The rearrangement joins TRBV6-6 to TRBJ2-5; the match to TRBD1 covers 7 bases. The CDR3 is 13 residues long. V dropped 6 bases and J dropped 5; count of bases not matched to a gene: 6. Germline CDR1 MNHNY, CDR2 SVGAGI (reference sequence). CDR3 in amino acids: CASSLGGLETQYF. DNA of the CDR3: TGTGCCAGCAGCCTAGGGGGCTTGGAGACCCAGTACTTC.

The chain carries TRBV7-9 and TRBJ2-2, with 10 bases aligning to TRBD1. J gave up 6 bases and V 5 bases, and 6 bases lay outside the gene matches. Germline V gives CDR1 SEHNR, CDR2 FQNEAQ (reference sequence). CDR3 length: 15 amino acids. This chain's CDR3 is CASSPGQGLAGELFF. CDR3 bases: TGTGCCAGCAGCCCGGGACAGGGGTTGGCCGGGGAGCTGTTTTTT.

This clone was seen a single time. The chain has TRBV9 and TRBJ2-1; D might be TRBD2 (6 bases). CDR3 length: 14 amino acids. V lost 2 bases to trimming and J lost 3 bases, with 9 bases between them. Germline assignment: CDR1 SGDLS and CDR2 YYNGEE. CDR3 amino acids: CASSVQGLYNEQFF. The CDR3 coding sequence is TGTGCCAGCAGCGTCCAGGGACTCTACAATGAGCAGTTCTTC.

This clone occurred a few times. The CDR3 loop is CASSPLNTGELFF. The CDR3 DNA is TGTGCCAGCTCACCTTTAAACACCGGGGAGCTGTTTTTT. The V gene is TRBV18, the J gene TRBJ2-2; D is uncertain. V was pared by 3 bases and J by 2 bases, with 4 bases between. CDR3 size: 13 residues. Germline CDR1 and CDR2: KGHSH and LQKENI.

Only one count was recorded for this clone. The gene calls are TRBV6-5 and TRBJ1-6; D is uncertain. The CDR3 covers 14 residues. The V gene's germline CDR1 is MNHEY and CDR2 SVGAGI. V lost 9 bases to trimming and J lost 8 bases, with 17 bases between them. CDR3 DNA: TGTGCCAGTCGCTGGGTCGATTTTGATTCACCCCTCCACTTT. This codes for CASRWVDFDSPLHF.

Turning to this clone: This same CDR3 is encoded by further DNA sequences in the sample. The rearrangement joins TRBV9 to TRBJ1-3; D might be TRBD1 (5 bases). V was pared by 2 bases and J by 0 bases, with 9 bases between. CDR3 length: 15 residues. The germline V gene encodes CDR1 SGDLS and CDR2 YYNGEE. CDR3 DNA: TGTGCCAGCAGCGTCGGGGGGGGCTCTGGAAACACCATATATTTT. This codes for CASSVGGGSGNTIYF.

The rearrangement joins TRBV30 to TRBJ1-5, with TRBD1 as a possible D gene (5 bases). The germline gives CDR1 GTSNPN, CDR2 SVGIG (reference sequence). The CDR3 consists of 14 residues. Trimming took 1 base from V and 3 from J, leaving 10 bases between them. The CDR3 loop is CAWSGGGSNQPQHF. The DNA for the CDR3 is TGTGCCTGGAGTGGGGGGGGTTCCAATCAGCCCCAGCATTTT.